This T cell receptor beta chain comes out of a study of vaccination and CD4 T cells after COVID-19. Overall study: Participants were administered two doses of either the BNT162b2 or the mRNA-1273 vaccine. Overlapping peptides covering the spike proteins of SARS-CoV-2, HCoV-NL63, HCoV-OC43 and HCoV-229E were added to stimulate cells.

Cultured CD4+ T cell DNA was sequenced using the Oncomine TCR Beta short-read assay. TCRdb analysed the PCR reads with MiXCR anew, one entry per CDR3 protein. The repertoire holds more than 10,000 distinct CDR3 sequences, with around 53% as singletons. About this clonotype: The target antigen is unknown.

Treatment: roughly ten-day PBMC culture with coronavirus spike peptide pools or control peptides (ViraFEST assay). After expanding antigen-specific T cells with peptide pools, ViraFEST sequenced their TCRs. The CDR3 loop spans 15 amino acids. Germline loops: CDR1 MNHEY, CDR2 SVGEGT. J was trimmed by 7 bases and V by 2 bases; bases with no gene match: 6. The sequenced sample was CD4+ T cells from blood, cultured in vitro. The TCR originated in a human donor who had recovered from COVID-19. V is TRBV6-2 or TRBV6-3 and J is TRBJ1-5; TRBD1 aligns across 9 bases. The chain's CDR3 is CASSYGRDREQPQHF. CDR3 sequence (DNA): TGTGCCAGCAGTTACGGCCGGGACAGGGAACAGCCCCAGCATTTT.